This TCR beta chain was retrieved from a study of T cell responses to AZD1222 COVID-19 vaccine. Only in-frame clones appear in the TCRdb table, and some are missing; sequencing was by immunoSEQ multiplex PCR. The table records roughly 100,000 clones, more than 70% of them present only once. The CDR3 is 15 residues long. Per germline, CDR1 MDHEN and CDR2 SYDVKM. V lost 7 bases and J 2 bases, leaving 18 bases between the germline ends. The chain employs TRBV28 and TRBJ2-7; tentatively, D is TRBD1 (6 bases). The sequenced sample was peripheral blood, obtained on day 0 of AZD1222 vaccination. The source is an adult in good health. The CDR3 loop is CASIKGQLGPYEQYF. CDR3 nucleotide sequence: TGTGCCAGCATTAAAGGACAGCTCGGACCCTACGAGCAGTACTTC.